Sequencing of this T cell receptor beta chain was carried out in a study of cytomegalovirus exposure and HLA in healthy donors. Vbeta (60) and Jbeta (13) primers were used in the PCR. The repertoire was sequenced with immunoSEQ multiplex PCR; TCRdb's copy has only in-frame clones and lacks some. The sample contains about 120,000 clones, roughly 80% of which appear only once. Germline CDR1 is GTSNPN and CDR2 is SVGIG (reference sequence). This CDR3 has 17 residues. V was shortened by 2 bases and J by 0 bases, with 14 bases between the two germline ends. This chain joins TRBV30 and TRBJ1-6; D is uncertain. Material: PBMCs. This clonotype was sampled from a man younger than 35 in good health and CMV-seropositive. The CDR3 reads CAWSRLGRGSYNSPLHF. CDR3 in DNA: TGTGCCTGGAGTAGGCTCGGCCGCGGCTCCTATAATTCACCCCTCCACTTT.